This record looks at one TCR beta chain sequence and its context. The target antigen is unknown. This sample was included in a study of cytomegalovirus exposure and HLA in healthy donors. Study-wide context: Falling in the Caucasian-associated ancestry cluster were about 80% of some 400 genotyped donors. Whole-study results and caveats: Reportedly, a later analysis found an Asian-associated ancestry cluster had fewer N-insertions than the roughly 700-donor mean. Both high specificity and high sensitivity reportedly marked the classifier's diagnosis of cytomegalovirus status. Later analysis indicated greater clonal expansion among HLA-associated TCR beta chains than among equally common other chains.

V was clipped by 4 bases and J by 2 bases; unmatched bases: 2. Germline-derived CDR1 and CDR2 are SGHRS and YFSETQ. The CDR3 is 14 residues long. The PCR used 60 Vbeta and 13 Jbeta primers. TCRdb's table, derived via immunoSEQ multiplex PCR, lists solely in-frame clones and lacks some. The table lists about 180,000 clones, about three quarters of them singletons. This clonotype was sampled from a woman between 55 and 75 years old in good health and CMV-seropositive. The chain employs TRBV5-1 and TRBJ1-3; 8 bases align to TRBD1. The material sequenced was PBMCs. The CDR3 bases are TGCGCCAGCAGCCGGACAGGGACTGGAAACACCATATATTTT. Its translation: CASSRTGTGNTIYF.